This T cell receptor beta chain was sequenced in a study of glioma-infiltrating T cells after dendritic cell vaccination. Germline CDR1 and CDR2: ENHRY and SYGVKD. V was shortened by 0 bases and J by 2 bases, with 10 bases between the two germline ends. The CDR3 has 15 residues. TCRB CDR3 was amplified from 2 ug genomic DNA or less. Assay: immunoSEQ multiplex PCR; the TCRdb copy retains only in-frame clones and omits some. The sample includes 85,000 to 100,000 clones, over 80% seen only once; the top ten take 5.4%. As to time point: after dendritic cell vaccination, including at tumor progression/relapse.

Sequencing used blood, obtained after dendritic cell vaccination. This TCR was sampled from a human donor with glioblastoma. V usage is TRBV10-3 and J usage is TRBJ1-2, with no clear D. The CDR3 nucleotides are TGTGCCATCAGTGAGTCCGTGTCAGTCAACTATGGCTACACCTTC. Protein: CAISESVSVNYGYTF.